This section outlines one T cell receptor beta chain sequence together with its context. Sequencing was performed with immunoSEQ multiplex PCR; in TCRdb, only in-frame clones are kept and a portion is missing. In the table there are 70,000 to 100,000 clones, almost 95% of which are singletons. This sample was taken from a study of T cell changes during pregnancy in multiple sclerosis. The CDR3 length is 14 residues. Germline lookup yields CDR1 SNHLY and CDR2 FYNNEI. The V gene lost 1 base and the J gene lost 6 bases, with 12 bases spanning the gap. Sequenced here: peripheral blood, sampled in the third trimester of pregnancy. The chain links TRBV2 to TRBJ1-1; D uncertain. This clonotype originated in a female donor with multiple sclerosis, enrolled in a pregnancy study. The CDR3 bases are TGTGCCAGCAGTGAAGTAGGAGGACTCTCTGAAGCTTTCTTT. Its translation is CASSEVGGLSEAFF.